Shown below are 27 T cell receptor beta chains from a single sample sequenced in a study of T cell responses to AZD1222 COVID-19 vaccine. The protocol was immunoSEQ multiplex PCR, while the TCRdb copy is restricted to in-frame clones and leaves out a portion. The table records more than 150,000 clones, 85% to 95% of them present only once. The sequencing used peripheral blood, collected on day 0 of AZD1222 vaccination. Receptor source: an adult in good health.

The chain is built from TRBV3-1 (or the pseudogene TRBV3-2) and TRBJ1-4; D is unclear. The CDR3 is made up of 18 amino acids. V lost 2 bases, J lost 8 bases, and 24 bases lay in between. Germline loops: CDR1 LGHDT, CDR2 YNNKEL (reference sequence). The CDR3 DNA reads TGTGCCAGCAGCCAAAGAAGGCCCTCCGGGCCGGCTCCGGAAAAACTGTTTTTT. Translated, it gives CASSQRRPSGPAPEKLFF.

V and J are TRBV7-7 and TRBJ2-5, with D possibly being TRBD2 (5 bases). The germline gives CDR1 SSHAT, CDR2 FNYEAQ (reference sequence). V was trimmed by 6 bases and J by 2 bases, leaving 13 bases between them. The CDR3 runs 14 residues. CDR3 loop: CASSKVGVQETQYF. DNA of the CDR3: TGTGCCAGCAGTAAAGTCGGGGTTCAAGAGACCCAGTACTTC.

The chain employs TRBV9 and TRBJ2-7; no clear D gene. The CDR3 totals 13 residues. Germline CDR1 SGDLS, CDR2 YYNGEE. Trimming took 4 bases from V and 6 from J, leaving 14 bases between them. The DNA for the CDR3 is TGTGCCAGCAGCCCCAGTCCCGCTTCCGAGCAGTACTTC. Protein: CASSPSPASEQYF.

The chain uses TRBV20-1 and TRBJ1-4; no firm D call. CDR3 length: 16 amino acids. CDR1 and CDR2 (germline): DFQATT, SNEGSKA (reference sequence). V gave up 3 bases and J gave up 0 bases, with 14 bases separating them. The CDR3 DNA sequence: TGCAGTGCTAGTTATCCAGGCGCCCCAACTAATGAAAAACTGTTTTTT. Translated: CSASYPGAPTNEKLFF.

V gene TRBV29-1 combines with J gene TRBJ2-7; TRBD1 aligns across 7 bases. There are 13 residues in the CDR3. Germline lookup yields CDR1 SQVTM and CDR2 ANQGSEA. V dropped 6 bases and J dropped 3; count of bases not matched to a gene: 8. CDR3 residues: CSVGDSRSYEQYF. Written as DNA, the CDR3 is TGCAGCGTGGGGGACAGTCGTAGCTACGAGCAGTACTTC.

The J gene is TRBJ1-1, the V gene TRBV29-1, with D possibly matching TRBD1 (5 bases). CDR3 length: 14 amino acids. The V gene's germline CDR1 is SQVTM and CDR2 ANQGSEA. The V end was cut by 7 bases, the J end by 6 bases, with 21 bases between. CDR3 nucleotides: TGCAGCGGCGTTTTGGGAGGGGCGGACGCTGAAGCTTTCTTT. This codes for CSGVLGGADAEAFF. The variable domain in full, completed from reference TRBV29-1 and TRBJ1-1, reads SAVISQKPSRDICQRGTSLTIQCQVDSQVTMMFWYRQQPGQSLTLIATANQGSEATYESGFVIDKFPISRPNLTFSTLTVSNMSPEDSSIYLCSGVLGGADAEAFFGQGTRLTVV.

This clone appeared a single time. V and J are TRBV27 and TRBJ2-7, with D uncertain. This CDR3 region has 15 residues. V was trimmed by 6 bases and J by 4 bases, leaving 19 bases between them. CDR1 is MNHEY, CDR2 SMNVEV, per germline (reference sequence). CDR3 region: CASSYFTGLLYEQYF. The CDR3 DNA sequence: TGTGCCAGCAGCTATTTTACCGGGCTCCTATACGAGCAGTACTTC.

The chain has TRBV28 and TRBJ1-2, with 8 bases identical to TRBD1. This CDR3 has 12 residues. The J segment lost 3 bases and the V segment lost 11 bases, leaving 5 bases of the junction unmatched. Germline CDR1 MDHEN, CDR2 SYDVKM. Here the CDR3 reads CAVDRGDYGYTF. CDR3 DNA sequence: TGTGCCGTCGACAGGGGCGACTATGGCTACACCTTC.

The J gene is TRBJ2-7, the V gene TRBV7-9, with TRBD1 identical over 9 bases. The germline V gene has CDR1 SEHNR and CDR2 FQNEAQ (reference sequence). The junction had 13 bases not matched to a gene; V was cut back by 5 bases and J by 5 bases. CDR3 length equals 16 residues. This chain's CDR3 is CASSQKGGDRDHEQYF. CDR3 coding DNA: TGTGCCAGCAGCCAGAAAGGTGGGGACAGGGACCACGAGCAGTACTTC.

This chain uses TRBV28 with TRBJ2-1; 8 bases agree with TRBD1. The CDR3 extends over 13 amino acids. V shed 7 bases, J shed 10 bases, and the junction held 9 bases outside the gene matches. Germline V lookup: CDR1 MDHEN, CDR2 SYDVKM. The CDR3 sequence is CASTRTGSKEQFF. CDR3 sequence (DNA): TGTGCCAGCACCCGGACAGGGTCGAAAGAGCAGTTCTTC. The whole variable domain, filled in from reference TRBV28 and TRBJ2-1, reads DVKVTQSSRYLVKRTGEKVFLECVQDMDHENMFWYRQDPGLGLRLIYFSYDVKMKEKGDIPEGYSVSREKKERFSLILESASTNQTSMYLCASTRTGSKEQFFGPGTRLTVL.

The chain uses TRBV11-3 and TRBJ2-1, with D tentatively TRBD2 (6 bases). V gave up 0 bases and J gave up 4 bases, with 16 bases separating them. Germline V gives CDR1 SGHNT, CDR2 YENEEA. There are 17 residues in the CDR3. CDR3 protein: CASSLELGGVVYNEQFF. The CDR3 bases are TGTGCCAGCAGCTTAGAGCTGGGAGGTGTAGTTTACAATGAGCAGTTCTTC. Full variable domain (remainder filled in from reference TRBV11-3 and TRBJ2-1): EAGVVQSPRYKIIEKKQPVAFWCNPISGHNTLYWYLQNLGQGPELLIRYENEEAVDDSQLPKDRFSAERLKGVDSTLKIQPAELGDSAVYLCASSLELGGVVYNEQFFGPGTRLTVL.

V and J are TRBV11-2 and TRBJ2-7; maybe TRBD1 (6 bases). Germline V lookup: CDR1 SGHAT, CDR2 FQNNGV. The CDR3 covers 13 residues. Trimming left V 8 bases short and J 2 bases short, with 13 bases between. This chain's CDR3 is CASPNRAAYEQYF. The CDR3 DNA reads TGTGCCAGCCCGAACAGGGCCGCCTACGAGCAGTACTTC.

This chain uses TRBV11-1 with TRBJ2-2; the D is unclear. Trimming took off 3 bases at V and 1 base at J, with 6 bases between the two ends. The length of the CDR3 is 14 residues. The germline V gene has CDR1 SGHAT and CDR2 FQDESV (reference sequence). CDR3 sequence reads: CASSFVENTGELFF. CDR3 DNA: TGTGCCAGCAGCTTTGTTGAGAACACCGGGGAGCTGTTTTTT.

The chain couples TRBV27 to TRBJ2-2; the D gene is possibly TRBD2 (6 bases). CDR1 and CDR2 from the germline V gene are MNHEY and SMNVEV (reference sequence). There are 16 residues in the CDR3. V lost 8 bases and J 6 bases, leaving 22 bases between the germline ends. The CDR3 coding sequence is TGTGCCAGCCTCGACCTCAATCGGGAGAAGTCCGGGGAGCTGTTTTTT. This encodes CASLDLNREKSGELFF.

V gene TRBV12-5 combines with J gene TRBJ2-7; tentative D call: TRBD2 (6 bases). This CDR3 is 15 amino acids long. The V gene's germline CDR1 is LGHNT and CDR2 FRNRAP. Trimming shortened V by 0 bases and J by 6 bases, and 15 bases separated the two germline ends. Written as DNA, the CDR3 is TGTGCTAGTGGTTTGGTTACCACATTGGGGGGCGAGCAGTACTTC. Translation gives CASGLVTTLGGEQYF.

The chain employs TRBV5-5 and TRBJ1-6, with 9 bases that match TRBD1. This CDR3 is 14 amino acids long. Germline lookup yields CDR1 SGHKS and CDR2 YYEKEE (reference sequence). The ends lost 3 bases at V and 7 bases at J; junction bases unmatched: 2. CDR3 nucleotide sequence: TGTGCCAGCAGCTACGGGACAGGGAATTCACCCCTCCACTTT. This sequence encodes CASSYGTGNSPLHF.

The chain links TRBV3-1 (or the pseudogene TRBV3-2) to TRBJ1-2, with 10 positions matching TRBD1. V lost 10 bases to trimming and J lost 5 bases; unmatched junction nucleotides: 10. Looked up from germline, CDR1 is LGHDT and CDR2 is YNNKEL (reference sequence). This CDR3 spans 14 amino acids. The CDR3 loop is CATTGTGDSYGYTF. The CDR3 nucleotides read TGTGCCACTACTGGGACAGGGGACTCTTATGGCTACACCTTC.

V gene TRBV6-5 combines with J gene TRBJ1-1; D call uncertain. Trimming stripped 6 bases from V and 5 bases from J, with 4 bases between. Per germline, CDR1 MNHEY and CDR2 SVGAGI. The CDR3 has 10 amino acids. CDR3 amino acids: CASRPTEAFF. The DNA of the CDR3 is TGTGCCAGCAGACCAACTGAAGCTTTCTTT.

The chain carries TRBV5-5 and TRBJ2-2; D is possibly TRBD1 or TRBD2 (5 bases each). The CDR3 is 18 residues long. The V end was cut by 4 bases, the J end by 5 bases, with 24 bases between. CDR1 is SGHKS and CDR2 is YYEKEE in the germline V gene (reference sequence). Here the CDR3 DNA reads TGTGCCAGCAGCCCGCCGGGGCTTCCTAGGGGCTATACCGGGGAGCTGTTTTTT. It encodes CASSPPGLPRGYTGELFF.

The rearrangement joins TRBV6-5 to TRBJ1-5; 9 positions agree with TRBD1. V trimming: 6 bases; J trimming: 1 base; junction bases outside the gene matches: 4. The CDR3 extends over 15 amino acids. The germline V gene encodes CDR1 MNHEY and CDR2 SVGAGI. CDR3 nucleotides: TGTGCCAGCAGGGACAGGGGAAGGAGCAATCAGCCCCAGCATTTT. Protein: CASRDRGRSNQPQHF.

This clone was seen more than once but under ten times. The V gene is TRBV7-8, the J gene TRBJ1-4; 7 bases align to TRBD1. The germline V gene encodes CDR1 SGHVS and CDR2 FQNEAQ. With 4 bases clipped from V and 5 bases from J, the junction kept 7 bases outside the gene matches. The length of the CDR3 is 15 residues. The CDR3 spells CASSSARGPNEKLFF. The CDR3 nucleotides read TGTGCCAGCAGCTCGGCGAGGGGGCCGAATGAAAAACTGTTTTTT.

The chain combines TRBV27 with TRBJ2-7; D is undetermined. V shed 3 bases and J shed 3 bases, with 9 bases lying between them. CDR3 length: 13 amino acids. The germline CDR1 and CDR2 sequences are MNHEY and SMNVEV (reference sequence). CDR3 protein: CASSFTVGYEQYF. CDR3 in DNA: TGTGCCAGCAGTTTCACAGTTGGCTACGAGCAGTACTTC.

This sequence joins TRBV5-1 and TRBJ1-5; tentatively, D is TRBD1 (6 bases). The germline CDR1 and CDR2 sequences are SGHRS and YFSETQ. Between the trimmed V and J ends, which lost 5 bases and 5 bases, there was a span of 11 bases. This CDR3 is 13 amino acids long. The CDR3 here is CASRQDSYQPQHF. The CDR3 nucleotides are TGCGCCAGCAGGCAGGACAGCTATCAGCCCCAGCATTTT.

V is TRBV18 and J is TRBJ2-1; 13 nucleotides line up with TRBD2. The CDR3 is made up of 15 amino acids. Germline-derived CDR1 and CDR2 are KGHSH and LQKENI. V was pared by 5 bases and J by 2 bases, with 0 bases of the junction left unmatched. CDR3 amino acids: CASSGTSGTYNEQFF. CDR3 DNA sequence: TGTGCCAGCTCAGGGACTAGCGGGACCTACAATGAGCAGTTCTTC.

The DNA of the CDR3 is TGTGCCAGCAGCCAAGGGACACCCTCTGGGGCCAACGTCCTGACTTTC. It specifies CASSQGTPSGANVLTF. The chain joins TRBV3-1 (or the pseudogene TRBV3-2) to TRBJ2-6; a possible D gene is TRBD1 (5 bases). Germline CDR1 reads LGHDT; CDR2 reads YNNKEL (reference sequence). The CDR3 contains 16 residues. V was clipped by 1 base and J by 0 bases, with 7 bases between them.

The rearrangement joins TRBV29-1 to TRBJ1-1; D is unclear. V lost 7 bases and J lost 5, with 14 bases in between. From germline, CDR1 is SQVTM and CDR2 ANQGSEA. The CDR3 has 12 amino acids. The CDR3 reads CSAPGLGTEAFF. In DNA form, the CDR3 reads TGCAGCGCCCCGGGCCTGGGAACTGAAGCTTTCTTT.

A word on this clone: Germline is not matched at one junction end, which may reflect a read error. This chain uses TRBV6-5 with TRBJ2-3, with D perhaps matching TRBD1 (6 bases). The CDR3 length is 12 residues. In germline, CDR1 is MNHEY, CDR2 SVGAGI. The CDR3 DNA reads TGTGCCAGCACTTACAGGGCAGATACGCAGTATTTT. This translates into CASTYRADTQYF.